Each of the 2 T cell receptor beta chains below was sequenced from the same sample in a study of T cell repertoires in cytomegalovirus infection (dated by TCRdb to between 2018 and 2020). The sequencer was an Illumina HiSeq 1500. TCRdb's own reprocessing of the public reads used fastp at Q25 and MiXCR and kept productive beta chains. Entries that share a CDR3 protein sequence are merged under the most common genes and DNA. For this sample there are 95,000 to 150,000 distinct CDR3 sequences; approximately 30% appear just once. The ten largest clones add up to under 70% of the sample. According to the study, the label for this sample's treatment or condition signals: in vitro stimulation with specific CMV peptide epitopes to enrich CMV-specific T cells. The antigens these receptors bind are not known. This specimen consisted of CD8+ T cells from cultured PBMCs, obtained from culture after CMV antigen stimulation. The receptors come from a human donor in good health (CMV status not recorded). Some clones in this sample may be carry-over from other donors' samples.

This clonotype was seen a few times. The V gene is TRBV6-2 or TRBV6-3, the J gene TRBJ2-1; D may be TRBD1 (6 bases). Trimming cost V 1 base and J 4 bases, with 14 bases left between them. This CDR3 has 16 residues. CDR1 and CDR2 (germline): MNHEY, SVGEGT. The CDR3 reads CASSYYTPGQYNEQFF. CDR3 coding DNA: TGTGCCAGCAGTTACTATACACCGGGACAATACAATGAGCAGTTCTTC.

This rearrangement joins TRBV27 to TRBJ2-1; D is possibly TRBD1 (5 bases). This CDR3 contains 16 residues. Germline lookup yields CDR1 MNHEY and CDR2 SMNVEV (reference sequence). V dropped 3 bases and J dropped 0 bases, with 12 bases sitting between them. CDR3 nucleotides: TGTGCCAGCAGTTTGGGCAGGGCCATCTCCTACAATGAGCAGTTCTTC. This translates into CASSLGRAISYNEQFF.